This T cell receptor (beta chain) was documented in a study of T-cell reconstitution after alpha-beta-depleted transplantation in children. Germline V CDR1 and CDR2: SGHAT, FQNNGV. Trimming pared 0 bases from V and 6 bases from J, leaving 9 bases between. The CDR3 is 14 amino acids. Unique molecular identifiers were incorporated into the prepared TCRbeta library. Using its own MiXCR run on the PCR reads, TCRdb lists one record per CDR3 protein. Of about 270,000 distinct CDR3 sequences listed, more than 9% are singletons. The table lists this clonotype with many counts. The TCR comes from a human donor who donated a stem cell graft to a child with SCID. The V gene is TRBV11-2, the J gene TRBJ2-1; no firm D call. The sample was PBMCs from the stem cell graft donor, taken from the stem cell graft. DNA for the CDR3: TGTGCCAGCAGCTTAGAATGGGTCAGCAATGAGCAGTTCTTC. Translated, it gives CASSLEWVSNEQFF.